This T cell receptor (beta chain) comes out of a study of beta chain features in type 1 diabetes (dated by TCRdb to 2017 to 2018). A note on the overall study: Mean age, gender distribution, total cell number and subset yield did not differ between patients and healthy donors. Across all samples, around 100 million sorted cells were examined, and cell number per subset correlated strongly with RNA yield. The study compared TCRB repertoires of sorted circulating CD4+ T cell subsets between recently diagnosed type 1 diabetes patients and matched healthy donors. Regulatory and stem cell-like memory subsets were isolated from only 8 patients and roughly eight healthy donors, whereas naive and central memory subsets came from all 30 or so donors.

What the authors observed across the whole study: PCR may preferentially amplify shorter templates, but because patient and control samples were amplified and corrected together, any resulting skew would affect both groups equally. Naive, central memory and regulatory TCRB repertoires appeared to be more similar among patients than among healthy donors. Patients with type 1 diabetes made fewer insertions and deleted more nucleotides at VDJ recombination sites, implying thymic rearrangement abnormalities. Sequencing cDNA rather than genomic DNA could over-represent highly expressing activated cells, although activation and CD3 levels did not differ between groups. Because the HLA sub-analyses included only small numbers of individuals, any influence of HLA type on TCRB rearrangement was left unresolved. Type 1 diabetes patients showed a moderate but significant shortening of TCRB CDR3 length in all four CD4+ subsets.

Each donor gave one peripheral blood draw, averaging approximately 110 mL, which was collected into heparinised tubes. A BD FACSAria II was used to sort naive, central memory, regulatory and stem cell-like memory CD4+ T cells with a panel that included CD45RO, CCR7, CD25, CD127, CD95 and CD27. A purity above 95% was achieved for all sorted populations. PBMCs were separated immediately by Lymphoprep density gradient centrifugation and were stained directly, without being cultured. To minimize batch effects, samples were stained and sorted in pairs, one healthy donor with one patient per experiment. CDR1 and CDR2, per the germline V gene, are SGHRS and YFSETQ. V loses 4 bases, J loses 5 bases, and the germline ends lie 20 bases apart. The cysteine opens and the phenylalanine closes a CDR3 of 16 amino acids. Of all the DNA, just the CDR3 is kept, 48 bases in frame from base 1. The entire isolated RNA was reverse transcribed using the High Capacity cDNA Reverse Transcription Kit, and thus expressed TCRB transcripts were sequenced. For stem cell-like memory T cell samples, survey-depth immunoSEQ sequencing was used, averaging around 1 million total reads per sample. Sorted cells were lysed in RLT buffer and RNA was extracted with DNase-treated RNeasy Micro or Mini kits, depending on cell number. To prevent cross-contamination, each cell subset was processed individually, whereas patient and healthy donor samples were processed jointly. The immunoSEQ multiplex PCR was used to amplify TCRB sequences from cDNA, generating 87-bp fragments that spanned the CDR3 region. Amplicons were sequenced on the Illumina HiSeq platform. The paper's data handling went like this. Synthetic template baselines were used to correct PCR bias computationally, reads within Hamming distance 2 were collapsed, and singletons that could not be merged were discarded. Reads were aligned to IMGT to assign V, D and J genes, CDR3 length, and insertions or deletions at six rearrangement sites. Within each subset, clonotype counts were normalized to sorted cell number, and only after that were true diversity and Gini coefficients computed with the tcR R package. The overlap coefficient, calculated on TCRB nucleotide sequences, was used to quantify repertoire sharing. TCRdb mirrors the immuneACCESS table, restricted to in-frame sequences. Some clones are absent from its copies; in checked studies, under half trace to an unresolved V gene, and the reason for the others is unknown. That table supplies the V and J calls and clone size; D and trimming were determined from the DNA. Here the sample has tens of thousands of clones; 30% to 40% occur a single time. The ten largest clones capture approximately 0.46% of the sample.

On this clone itself: Its antigen remains undetermined. No base quality information exists; no much larger clone differs at one position.

The rearranged segments are TRBV5-1 and TRBJ2-3; possibly the D gene is TRBD1, per 6 matching bases. Sequencing was done on a sample of stem cell memory CD4+ T cells from blood. Read against the paper, the sample's cell subset or site label means: stem cell-like memory CD4+ T cells. The clonotype comes from a woman between 18 and 30 years old in good health. The nucleotide sequence reads TGCGCCAGCAGCCTAGGCTTGGGGGCTTCCGGAGATACGCAGTATTTT. Protein translation: CASSLGLGASGDTQYF.